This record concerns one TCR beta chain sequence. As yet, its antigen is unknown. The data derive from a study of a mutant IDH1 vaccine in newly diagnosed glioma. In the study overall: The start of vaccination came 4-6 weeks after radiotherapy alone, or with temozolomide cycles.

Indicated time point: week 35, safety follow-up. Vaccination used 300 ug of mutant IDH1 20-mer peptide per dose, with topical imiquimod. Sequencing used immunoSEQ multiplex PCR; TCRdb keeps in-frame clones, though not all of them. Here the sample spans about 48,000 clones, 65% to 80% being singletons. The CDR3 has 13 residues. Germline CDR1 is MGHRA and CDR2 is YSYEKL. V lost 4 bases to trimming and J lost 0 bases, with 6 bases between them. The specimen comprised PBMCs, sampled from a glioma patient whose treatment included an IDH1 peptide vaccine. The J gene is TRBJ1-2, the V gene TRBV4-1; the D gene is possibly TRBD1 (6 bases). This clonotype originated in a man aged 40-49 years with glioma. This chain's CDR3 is CASSPGANYGYTF. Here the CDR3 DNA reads TGCGCCAGCAGCCCAGGGGCTAACTATGGCTACACCTTC.